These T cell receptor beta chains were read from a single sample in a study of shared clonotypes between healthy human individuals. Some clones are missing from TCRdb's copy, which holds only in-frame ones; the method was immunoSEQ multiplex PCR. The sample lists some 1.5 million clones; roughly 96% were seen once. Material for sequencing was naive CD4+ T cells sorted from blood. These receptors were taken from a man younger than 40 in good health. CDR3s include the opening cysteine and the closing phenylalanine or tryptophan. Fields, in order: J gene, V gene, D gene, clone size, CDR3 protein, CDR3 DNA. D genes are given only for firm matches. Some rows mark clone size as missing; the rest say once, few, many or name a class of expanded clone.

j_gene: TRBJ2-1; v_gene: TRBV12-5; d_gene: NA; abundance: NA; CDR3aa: CASGGRSEQFF; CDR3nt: TGTGCTAGTGGGGGGCGCAGTGAGCAGTTCTTC
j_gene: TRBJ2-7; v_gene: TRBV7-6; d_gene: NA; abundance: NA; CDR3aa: CASSLNGRGGYEQYF; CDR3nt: TGTGCCAGCAGCTTAAACGGTCGCGGCGGATACGAGCAGTACTTC
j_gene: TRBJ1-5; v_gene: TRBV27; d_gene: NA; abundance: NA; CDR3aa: CASSSRVGQPQHF; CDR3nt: TGTGCCAGCAGTTCCAGGGTGGGCCAGCCCCAGCATTTT
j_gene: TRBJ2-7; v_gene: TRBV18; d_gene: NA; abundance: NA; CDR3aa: CASSGTGTSSYEQYF; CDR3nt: TGTGCCAGCTCGGGAACCGGGACGTCCTCCTACGAGCAGTACTTC
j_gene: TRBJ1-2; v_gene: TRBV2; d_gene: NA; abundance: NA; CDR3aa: CASSEKLMEGYGYTF; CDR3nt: TGTGCCAGCAGTGAGAAGTTGATGGAGGGCTATGGCTACACCTTC
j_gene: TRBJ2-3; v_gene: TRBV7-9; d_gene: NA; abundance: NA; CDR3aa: CASSSMTGPRAPDTQYF; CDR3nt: TGTGCCAGCAGCTCGATGACAGGCCCTAGGGCCCCAGATACGCAGTATTTT
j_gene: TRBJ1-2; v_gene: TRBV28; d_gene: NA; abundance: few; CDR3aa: CASRGTSRAYGYTF; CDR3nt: TGTGCCAGCAGGGGGACAAGCAGGGCCTATGGCTACACCTTC
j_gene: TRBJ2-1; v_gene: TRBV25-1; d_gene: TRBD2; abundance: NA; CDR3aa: CASSDRSGRSDEQFF; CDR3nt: TGTGCCAGCAGTGATAGAAGCGGGAGGTCCGATGAGCAGTTCTTC
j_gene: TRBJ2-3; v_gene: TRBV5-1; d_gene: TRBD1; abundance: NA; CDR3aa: CASSIQGSTDTQYF; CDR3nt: TGCGCCAGCAGCATACAGGGGAGCACAGATACGCAGTATTTT
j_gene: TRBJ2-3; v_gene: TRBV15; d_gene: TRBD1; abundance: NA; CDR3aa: CATSWGLTGADTQYF; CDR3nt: TGTGCCACCAGCTGGGGACTGACAGGGGCGGATACGCAGTATTTT
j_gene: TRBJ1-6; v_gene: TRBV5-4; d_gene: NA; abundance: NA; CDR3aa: CASSSITYNNSPLHF; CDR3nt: TGTGCCAGCAGCTCTATCACCTACAATAATTCACCCCTCCACTTT
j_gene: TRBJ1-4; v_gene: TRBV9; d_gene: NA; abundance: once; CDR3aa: CASSPRDRLLVGHEKLFF; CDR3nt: TGTGCCAGCAGCCCCCGCGACAGGTTACTGGTCGGTCATGAAAAACTGTTTTTT
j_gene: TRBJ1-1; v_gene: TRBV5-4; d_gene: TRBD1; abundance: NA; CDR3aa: CASSSGTGMNTEAFF; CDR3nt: TGTGCCAGCAGCTCAGGGACAGGCATGAACACTGAAGCTTTCTTT
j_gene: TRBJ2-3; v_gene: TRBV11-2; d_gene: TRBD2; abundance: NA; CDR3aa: CASSLVAGGDTDTQYF; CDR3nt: TGTGCCAGCAGCTTAGTAGCGGGAGGGGACACAGATACGCAGTATTTT
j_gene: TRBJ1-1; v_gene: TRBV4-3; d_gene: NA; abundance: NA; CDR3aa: CASSQVRGYSEAFF; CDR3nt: TGCGCCAGCAGCCAAGTTCGGGGTTACAGTGAAGCTTTCTTT
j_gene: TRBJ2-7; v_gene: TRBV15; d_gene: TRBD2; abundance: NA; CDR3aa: CATKLAGGYEQYF; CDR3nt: TGTGCCACCAAACTAGCGGGGGGGTACGAGCAGTACTTC
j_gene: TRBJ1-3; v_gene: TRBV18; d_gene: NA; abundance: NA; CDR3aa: CASSPQTFSTGNTIYF; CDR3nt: TGTGCCAGCTCACCACAAACATTCTCGACTGGAAACACCATATATTTT
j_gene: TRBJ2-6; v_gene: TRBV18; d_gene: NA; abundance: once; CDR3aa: CASSGRAVSGANVLTF; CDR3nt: TGTGCCAGCTCAGGGCGGGCCGTCTCTGGGGCCAACGTCCTGACTTTC
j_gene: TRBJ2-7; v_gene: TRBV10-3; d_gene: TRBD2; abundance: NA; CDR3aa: CAISGPGEGQKGYLDEQYF; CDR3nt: TGTGCCATCAGTGGTCCCGGGGAGGGTCAAAAGGGGTATCTGGACGAGCAGTACTTC
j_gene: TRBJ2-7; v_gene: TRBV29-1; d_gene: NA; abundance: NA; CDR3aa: CSVAGTSYEQYF; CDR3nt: TGCAGCGTTGCGGGGACATCTTACGAGCAGTACTTC
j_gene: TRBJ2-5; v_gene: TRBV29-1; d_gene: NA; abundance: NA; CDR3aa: CSVERQQETQYF; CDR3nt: TGCAGCGTTGAACGACAGCAAGAGACCCAGTACTTC
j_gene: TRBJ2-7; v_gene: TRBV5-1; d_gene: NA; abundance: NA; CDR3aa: CASSLGAGESYEQYF; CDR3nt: TGCGCCAGCAGCCTGGGGGCAGGGGAATCCTACGAGCAGTACTTC
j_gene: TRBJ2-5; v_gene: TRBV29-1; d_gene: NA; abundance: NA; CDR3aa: CSVDWPTPETQYF; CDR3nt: TGCAGCGTTGATTGGCCCACCCCAGAGACCCAGTACTTC
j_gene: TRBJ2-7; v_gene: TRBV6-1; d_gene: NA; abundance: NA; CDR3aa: CASSSGAEIEQYF; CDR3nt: TGTGCCAGCAGTTCAGGGGCAGAGATCGAGCAGTACTTC
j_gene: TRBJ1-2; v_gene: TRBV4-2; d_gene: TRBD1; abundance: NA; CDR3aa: CASRPTGGGGTDYGYTF; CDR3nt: TGTGCCAGCAGGCCTACAGGGGGAGGAGGAACAGACTATGGCTACACCTTC
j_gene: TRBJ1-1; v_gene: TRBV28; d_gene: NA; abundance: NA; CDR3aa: CASSSGGQLNTEAFF; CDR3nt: TGTGCCAGCAGTTCCGGCGGGCAGCTGAACACTGAAGCTTTCTTT
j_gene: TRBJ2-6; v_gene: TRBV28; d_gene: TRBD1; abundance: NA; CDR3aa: CASRGDRDRYGANVLTF; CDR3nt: TGTGCCAGCAGGGGGGACAGGGATCGTTACGGGGCCAACGTCCTGACTTTC
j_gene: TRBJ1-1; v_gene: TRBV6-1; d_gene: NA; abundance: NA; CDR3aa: CASRGQMNTEAFF; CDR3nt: TGTGCCAGCAGGGGGCAGATGAACACTGAAGCTTTCTTT
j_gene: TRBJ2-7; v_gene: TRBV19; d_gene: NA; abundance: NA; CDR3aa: CASSIGLGNSYEQYF; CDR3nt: TGTGCCAGTAGTATCGGACTCGGGAATTCCTACGAGCAGTACTTC
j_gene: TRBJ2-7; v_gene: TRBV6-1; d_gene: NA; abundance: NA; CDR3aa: CASEGYAAYEQYF; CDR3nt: TGTGCCAGCGAGGGGTACGCGGCCTACGAGCAGTACTTC
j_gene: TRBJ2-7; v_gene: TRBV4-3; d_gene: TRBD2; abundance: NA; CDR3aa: CASSPRWTSGDSYEQYF; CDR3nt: TGCGCCAGCAGCCCCCGTTGGACTAGCGGCGACTCCTACGAGCAGTACTTC
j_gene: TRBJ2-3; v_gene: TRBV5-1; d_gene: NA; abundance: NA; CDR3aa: CASSRSEGFSTDTQYF; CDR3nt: TGCGCCAGCAGCAGGAGTGAGGGTTTTAGTACAGATACGCAGTATTTT
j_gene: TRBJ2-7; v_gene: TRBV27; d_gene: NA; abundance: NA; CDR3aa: CASSWGPDSSYEQYF; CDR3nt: TGTGCCAGCAGTTGGGGCCCAGATAGCTCCTACGAGCAGTACTTC
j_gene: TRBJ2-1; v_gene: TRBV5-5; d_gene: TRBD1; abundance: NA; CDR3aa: CASSREGARYNEQFF; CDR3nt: TGTGCCAGCAGCCGCGAGGGGGCGCGGTACAATGAGCAGTTCTTC
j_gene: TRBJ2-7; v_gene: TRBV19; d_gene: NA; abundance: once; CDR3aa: CASRLTGGTPYEQYF; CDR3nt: TGTGCCAGTAGGCTTACCGGTGGGACGCCCTACGAGCAGTACTTC
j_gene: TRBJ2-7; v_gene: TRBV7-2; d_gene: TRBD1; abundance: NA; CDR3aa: CASSLQGAGNYEQYF; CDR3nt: TGTGCCAGCAGCTTACAGGGGGCGGGTAACTACGAGCAGTACTTC
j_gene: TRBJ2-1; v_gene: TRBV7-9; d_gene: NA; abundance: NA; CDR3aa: CASSLLVGSYNEQFF; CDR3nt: TGTGCCAGCAGCTTGCTAGTAGGCTCCTACAATGAGCAGTTCTTC
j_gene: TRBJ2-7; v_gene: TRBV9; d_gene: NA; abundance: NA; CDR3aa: CASSPSLGREQYF; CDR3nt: TGTGCCAGCAGCCCGAGCCTAGGTCGTGAGCAGTACTTC
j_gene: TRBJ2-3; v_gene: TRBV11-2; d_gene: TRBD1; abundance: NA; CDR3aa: CASSRTGAPTDTQYF; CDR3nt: TGTGCCAGCAGCCGGACAGGGGCACCCACAGATACGCAGTATTTT
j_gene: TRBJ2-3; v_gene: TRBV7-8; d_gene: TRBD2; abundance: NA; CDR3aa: CASSAGLAGGWDTQYF; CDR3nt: TGTGCCAGCAGCGCTGGACTAGCGGGAGGGTGGGATACGCAGTATTTT
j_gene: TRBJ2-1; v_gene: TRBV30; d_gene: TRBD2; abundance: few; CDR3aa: CAWSVPSGSSYNEQFF; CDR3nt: TGTGCCTGGAGTGTACCGAGCGGGAGCTCCTACAATGAGCAGTTCTTC
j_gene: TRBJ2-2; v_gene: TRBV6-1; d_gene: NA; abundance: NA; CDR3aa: CASSEAVQAGELFF; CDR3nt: TGTGCCAGCAGTGAAGCTGTTCAGGCCGGGGAGCTGTTTTTT
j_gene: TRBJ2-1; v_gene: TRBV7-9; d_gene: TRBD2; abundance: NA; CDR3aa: CASSPRLAGGSYNEQFF; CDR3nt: TGTGCCAGCAGCCCCAGACTAGCGGGAGGATCATACAATGAGCAGTTCTTC
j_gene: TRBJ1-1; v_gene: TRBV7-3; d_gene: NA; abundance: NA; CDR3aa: CASSLGGDGDRFF; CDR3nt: TGTGCCAGCAGCTTAGGGGGGGACGGAGACCGGTTCTTT
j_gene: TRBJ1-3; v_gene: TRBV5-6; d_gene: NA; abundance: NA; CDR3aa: CASSLVGSAFRGNTIYF; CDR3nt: TGTGCCAGCAGCTTGGTCGGCAGCGCCTTCCGAGGAAACACCATATATTTT
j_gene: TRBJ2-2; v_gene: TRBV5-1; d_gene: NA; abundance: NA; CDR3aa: CASSLEAGGFGELFF; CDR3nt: TGCGCCAGCAGCTTGGAAGCCGGGGGCTTCGGGGAGCTGTTTTTT
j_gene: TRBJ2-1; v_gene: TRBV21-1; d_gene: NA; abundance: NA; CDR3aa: CASSRLRAEQFF; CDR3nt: TGTGCCAGCAGCCGCCTTCGAGCTGAGCAGTTCTTC
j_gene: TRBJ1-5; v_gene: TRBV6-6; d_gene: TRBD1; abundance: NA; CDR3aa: CASSLGQVNQPQHF; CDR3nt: TGTGCCAGCAGCCTAGGACAGGTCAATCAGCCCCAGCATTTT